This T cell receptor beta chain was obtained from a study of blood T cell repertoires in COVID-19 (dated by TCRdb to the early 2020s). With respect to the entire study: Samples from collaborators originated in the United States, Italy and Spain and spanned both the acute and convalescent phases of COVID-19. Deeply sampled blood TCRbeta repertoires from subjects exposed to, actively infected with, or recovered from COVID-19 were included in the dataset. A freely available public database, intended as a resource for researchers studying the immune response to SARS-CoV-2, is where the repertoires were released. A de-identified subject ID, COVID-19 status, age in years and sex were almost always included in the sample metadata. The samples were drawn from the first 160 participants of the ongoing ImmuneRACE study and from 1,254 subjects provided by 6 global collaborators. The material from the prospective study consisted of cDNA or gDNA derived from T cells, B-cell-depleted T cells, or PBMCs. Where available, HLA class I and class II types were taken from metadata supplied by the sample provider and were not determined by assay-based typing. The research as a whole found: The quantity of clinical and demographic metadata differed by source and by participant and was supplied without curation.

This clone was observed a handful of times. What this receptor recognizes is not known. Per-base quality was not reported, and no clone a single base away is much larger than it. The CDR3 covers 13 residues, taking in both the cysteine and the phenylalanine. The entry retains the CDR3 DNA only, 39 bases that are in frame from base 1. CDR1 and CDR2, per the germline V gene (reference sequence), are LNHDA and SQIVND. The junction carries 11 bases between V and J, which are trimmed by 5 bases and 4 bases respectively. TCRbeta CDR3 regions were amplified from genomic DNA by means of the immunoSEQ Assay, a bias-controlled multiplex PCR. Per the authors' processing: Nucleated cell counts per sample were estimated from amplification of reference gene primers within the assay. To quantify the absolute abundance of each unique TCRbeta CDR3 rearrangement, sequence reads were collapsed and filtered. For each sample, productive Simpson clonality was calculated as the square root of Simpson's diversity index over productive rearrangements. Imported from immuneACCESS, the table was reduced by TCRdb to in-frame sequences with V and J called. These copies leave out some clones; in studies compared against another copy, an unresolved V gene accounts for under half, and the cause of the remainder is not known. V and J calls and clone size are copied from that table; D and trimming were computed from the DNA. The sample profile shows 75,000 to 90,000 clones; 70% to 90% of them were found once. About a sixth of the sample belongs to the ten largest clones.

Collaborating institutions collected whole blood in K2EDTA tubes following their own protocols. For TCRbeta analysis, collaborators shipped samples in one of three forms: frozen whole blood, isolated PBMCs, or DNA extracted from either of those sample types. The sample consisted of peripheral blood. The sequence derives from a man at least 80 years old with active or convalescent COVID-19. The chain is assembled from TRBV19 and TRBJ1-2; a tentative D call is TRBD1 (5 bases match). Read as DNA, the sequence is TGTGCCAGTAGTTTGACAGCTTTCTATGGCTACACCTTC. Its product reads: CASSLTAFYGYTF.